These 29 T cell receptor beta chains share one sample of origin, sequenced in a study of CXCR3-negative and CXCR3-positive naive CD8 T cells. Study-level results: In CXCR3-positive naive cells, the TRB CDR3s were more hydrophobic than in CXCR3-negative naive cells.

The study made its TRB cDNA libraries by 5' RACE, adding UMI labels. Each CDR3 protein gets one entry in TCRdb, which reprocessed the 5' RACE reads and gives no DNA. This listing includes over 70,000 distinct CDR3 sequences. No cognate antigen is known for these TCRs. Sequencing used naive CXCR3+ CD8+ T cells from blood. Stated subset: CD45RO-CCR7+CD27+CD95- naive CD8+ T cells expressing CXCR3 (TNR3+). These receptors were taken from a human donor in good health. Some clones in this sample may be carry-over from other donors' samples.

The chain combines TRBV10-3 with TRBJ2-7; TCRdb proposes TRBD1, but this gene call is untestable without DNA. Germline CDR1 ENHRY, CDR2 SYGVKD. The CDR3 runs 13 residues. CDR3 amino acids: CAISGLGPSGQYF.

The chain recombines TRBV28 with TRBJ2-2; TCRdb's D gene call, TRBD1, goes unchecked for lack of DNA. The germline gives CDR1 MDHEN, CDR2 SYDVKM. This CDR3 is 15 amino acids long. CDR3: CASSLPTGPTGELFF.

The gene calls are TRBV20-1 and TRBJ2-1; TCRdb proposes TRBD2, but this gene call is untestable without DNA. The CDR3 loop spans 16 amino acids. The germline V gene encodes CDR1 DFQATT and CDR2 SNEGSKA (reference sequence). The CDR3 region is CSARGLAGGRYNEQFF.

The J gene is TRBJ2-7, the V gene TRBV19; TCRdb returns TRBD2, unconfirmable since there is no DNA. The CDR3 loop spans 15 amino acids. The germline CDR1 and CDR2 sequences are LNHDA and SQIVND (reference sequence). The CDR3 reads CASSRGLAGEDEQYF.

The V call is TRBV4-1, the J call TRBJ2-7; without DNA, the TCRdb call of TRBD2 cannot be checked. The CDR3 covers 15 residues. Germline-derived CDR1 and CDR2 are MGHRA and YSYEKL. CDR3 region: CASSQAGGGTYEQYF.

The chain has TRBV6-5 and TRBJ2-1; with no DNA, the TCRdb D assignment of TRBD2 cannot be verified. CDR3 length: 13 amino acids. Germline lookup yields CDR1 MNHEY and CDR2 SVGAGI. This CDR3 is CASGSGGLNEQFF.

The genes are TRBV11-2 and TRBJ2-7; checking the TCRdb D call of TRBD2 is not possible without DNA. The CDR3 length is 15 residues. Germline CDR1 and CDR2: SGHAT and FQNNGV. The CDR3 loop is CASSWWEGRRHEQYF.

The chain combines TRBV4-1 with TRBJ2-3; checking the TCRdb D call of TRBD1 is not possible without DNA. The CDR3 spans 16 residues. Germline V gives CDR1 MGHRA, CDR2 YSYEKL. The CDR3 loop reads CASSQKPGQGADTQYF.

The CDR3 loop is CASNGLAGWELFF. The chain has TRBV7-9 and TRBJ2-2; as DNA is missing, the TRBD2 call by TCRdb cannot be tested. CDR1 is SEHNR and CDR2 is FQNEAQ in the germline V gene (reference sequence). The CDR3 sequence is 13 residues long. Full variable domain (rest looked up from reference TRBV7-9 and TRBJ2-2): DTGVSQNPRHKITKRGQNVTFRCDPISEHNRLYWYRQTLGQGPEFLTYFQNEAQLEKSRLLSDRFSAERPKGSFSTLEIQRTEQGDSAMYLCASNGLAGWELFFGEGSRLTVL.

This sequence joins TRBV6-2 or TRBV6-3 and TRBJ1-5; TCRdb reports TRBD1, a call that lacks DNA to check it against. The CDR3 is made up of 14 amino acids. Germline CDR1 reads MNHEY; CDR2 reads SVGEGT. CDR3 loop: CASSFRESNQPQHF.

The CDR3 reads CASSLALGHPTEAFF. The chain carries TRBV7-9 and TRBJ1-1; TCRdb reports TRBD1, a call that lacks DNA to check it against. Germline V gene sequence: CDR1 SEHNR, CDR2 FQNEAQ (reference sequence). This CDR3 is 15 amino acids long.

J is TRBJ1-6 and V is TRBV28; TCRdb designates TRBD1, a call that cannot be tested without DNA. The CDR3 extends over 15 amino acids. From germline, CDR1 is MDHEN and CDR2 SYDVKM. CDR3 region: CASSIQGSYNSPLHF.

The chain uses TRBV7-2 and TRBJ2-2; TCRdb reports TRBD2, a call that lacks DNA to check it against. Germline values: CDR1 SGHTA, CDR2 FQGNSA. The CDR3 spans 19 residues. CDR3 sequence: CASSLAMRLANLQSGELFF.

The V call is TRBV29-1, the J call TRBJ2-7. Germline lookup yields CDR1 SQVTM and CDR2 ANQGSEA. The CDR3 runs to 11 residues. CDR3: CSVEGPYEQYF.

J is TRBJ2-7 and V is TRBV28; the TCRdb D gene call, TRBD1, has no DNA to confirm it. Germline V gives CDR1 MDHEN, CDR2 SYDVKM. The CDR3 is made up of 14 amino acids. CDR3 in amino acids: CASTYQGFSYEQYF. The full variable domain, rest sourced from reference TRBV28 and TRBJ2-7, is DVKVTQSSRYLVKRTGEKVFLECVQDMDHENMFWYRQDPGLGLRLIYFSYDVKMKEKGDIPEGYSVSREKKERFSLILESASTNQTSMYLCASTYQGFSYEQYFGPGTRLTVT.

CDR3 residues: CASSPKYNEQFF. The rearrangement links TRBV5-1 to TRBJ2-1. The CDR3 covers 12 residues. Germline assignment: CDR1 SGHRS and CDR2 YFSETQ.

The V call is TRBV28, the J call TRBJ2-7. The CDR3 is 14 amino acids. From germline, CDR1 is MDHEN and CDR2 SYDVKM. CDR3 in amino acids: CASSLGDGYYEQYF.

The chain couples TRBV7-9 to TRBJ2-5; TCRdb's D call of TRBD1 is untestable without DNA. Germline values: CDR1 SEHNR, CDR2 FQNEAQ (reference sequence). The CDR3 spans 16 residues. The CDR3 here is CASSVVPQGPWETQYF. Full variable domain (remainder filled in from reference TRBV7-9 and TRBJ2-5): DTGVSQNPRHKITKRGQNVTFRCDPISEHNRLYWYRQTLGQGPEFLTYFQNEAQLEKSRLLSDRFSAERPKGSFSTLEIQRTEQGDSAMYLCASSVVPQGPWETQYFGPGTRLLVL.

The CDR3 loop is CASSYSIRQGEPYGYTF. The genes are TRBV6-5 and TRBJ1-2; TCRdb gives TRBD1 as the D gene, but with no DNA this cannot be confirmed. Germline V gene data show CDR1 as MNHEY and CDR2 as SVGAGI. The CDR3 consists of 17 residues.

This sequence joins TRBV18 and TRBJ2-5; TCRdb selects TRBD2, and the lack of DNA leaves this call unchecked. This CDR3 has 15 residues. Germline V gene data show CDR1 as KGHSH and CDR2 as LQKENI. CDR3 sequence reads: CASSLLGGGQETQYF.

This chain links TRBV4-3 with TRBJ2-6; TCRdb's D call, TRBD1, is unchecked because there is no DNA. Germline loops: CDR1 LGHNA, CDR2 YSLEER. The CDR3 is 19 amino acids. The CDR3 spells CASSQEWGTGDSGANVLTF.

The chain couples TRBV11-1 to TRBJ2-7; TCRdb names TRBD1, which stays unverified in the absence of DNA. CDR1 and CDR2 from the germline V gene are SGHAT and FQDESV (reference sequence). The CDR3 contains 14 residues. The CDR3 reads CASSSDSYPYEQYF.

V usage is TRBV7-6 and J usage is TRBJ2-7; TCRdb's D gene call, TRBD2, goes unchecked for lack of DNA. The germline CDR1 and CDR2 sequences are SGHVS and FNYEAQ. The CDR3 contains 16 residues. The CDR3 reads CASSWELAGGPHEQYF.

The CDR3: CASSSHSFSYNEQFF. This chain connects TRBV6-5 to TRBJ2-1. From germline, CDR1 is MNHEY and CDR2 SVGAGI. This CDR3 has 15 residues.

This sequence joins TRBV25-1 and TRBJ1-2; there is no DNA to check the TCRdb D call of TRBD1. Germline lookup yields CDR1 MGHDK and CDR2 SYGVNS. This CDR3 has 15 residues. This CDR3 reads CASSARTGGGYGYTF.

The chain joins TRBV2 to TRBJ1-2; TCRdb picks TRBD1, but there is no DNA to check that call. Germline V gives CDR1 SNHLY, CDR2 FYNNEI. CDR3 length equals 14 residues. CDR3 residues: CASSAYRQGYGYTF.

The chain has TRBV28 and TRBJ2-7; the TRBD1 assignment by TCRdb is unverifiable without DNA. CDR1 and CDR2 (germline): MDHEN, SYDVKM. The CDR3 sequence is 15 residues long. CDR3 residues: CASLRGDGVTYEQYF.

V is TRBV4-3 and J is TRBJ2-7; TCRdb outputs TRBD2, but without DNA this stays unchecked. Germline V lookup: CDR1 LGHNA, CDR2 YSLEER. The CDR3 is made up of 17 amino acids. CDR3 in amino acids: CASSQMLLGDESYEQYF.

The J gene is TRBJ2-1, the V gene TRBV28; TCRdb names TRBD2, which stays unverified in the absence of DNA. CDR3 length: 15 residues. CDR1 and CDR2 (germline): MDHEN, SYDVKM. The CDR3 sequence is CASSLIAGVDNEQFF.